The T cell receptor beta chain described here comes from a study of cytomegalovirus exposure and HLA in healthy donors. Study results and limitations: For most TCR sequences rarity was the rule, although some public TCRs occurred in many donors.

Primers included in the PCR were 60 Vbeta and 13 Jbeta primers. Method: immunoSEQ multiplex PCR; TCRdb's copy keeps in-frame clones and lacks some. In the table there are approximately 140,000 clones, approximately 78% of which are singletons. Comments on this clone: The antigen is undetermined.

CDR1 LNHDA and CDR2 SQIVND come from the germline V gene (reference sequence). CDR3 length: 16 residues. V shed 5 bases and J shed 0 bases, with 14 bases lying between them. V usage is TRBV19 and J usage is TRBJ1-3; weak D call: TRBD1 (5 bases). The specimen was PBMCs. This clonotype was sampled from a middle-aged woman in good health and CMV-seropositive. CDR3 sequence (DNA): TGTGCCAGTAGTCCGGGACTCACCGGCTCTGGAAACACCATATATTTT. This encodes CASSPGLTGSGNTIYF.